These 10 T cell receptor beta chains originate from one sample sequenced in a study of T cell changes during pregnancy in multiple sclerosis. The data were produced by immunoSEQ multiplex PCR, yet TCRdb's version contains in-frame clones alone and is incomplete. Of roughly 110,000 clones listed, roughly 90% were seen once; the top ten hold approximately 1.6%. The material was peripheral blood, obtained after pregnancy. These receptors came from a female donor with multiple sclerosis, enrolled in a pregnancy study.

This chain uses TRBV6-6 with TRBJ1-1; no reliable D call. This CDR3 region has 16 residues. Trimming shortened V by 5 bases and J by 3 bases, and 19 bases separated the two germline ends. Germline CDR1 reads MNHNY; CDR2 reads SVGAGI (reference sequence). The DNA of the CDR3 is TGTGCCAGCAGTGGCCCCTTACAGAATGTGTACACTGAAGCTTTCTTT. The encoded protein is CASSGPLQNVYTEAFF.

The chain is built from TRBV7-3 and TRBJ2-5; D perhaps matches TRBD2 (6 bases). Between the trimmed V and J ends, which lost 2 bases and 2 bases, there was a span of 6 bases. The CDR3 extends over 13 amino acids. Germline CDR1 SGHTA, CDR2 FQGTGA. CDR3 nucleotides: TGTGCCAGCAGCTTACTAGCGCAAGAGACCCAGTACTTC. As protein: CASSLLAQETQYF.

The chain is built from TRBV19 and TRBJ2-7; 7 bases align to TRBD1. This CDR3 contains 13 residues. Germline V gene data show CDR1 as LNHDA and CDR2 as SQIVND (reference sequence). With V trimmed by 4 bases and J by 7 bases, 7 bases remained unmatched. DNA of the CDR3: TGTGCCAGTAGTACCCAGACAGGGCAAGAGCAGTACTTC. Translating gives CASSTQTGQEQYF.

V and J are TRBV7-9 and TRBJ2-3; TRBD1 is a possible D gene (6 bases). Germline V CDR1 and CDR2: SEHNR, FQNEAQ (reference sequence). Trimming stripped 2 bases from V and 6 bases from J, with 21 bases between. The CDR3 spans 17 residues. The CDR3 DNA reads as TGTGCCAGCAGCTTAATTGACAGGCTATCCGCGGCGGATACGCAGTATTTT. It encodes CASSLIDRLSAADTQYF.

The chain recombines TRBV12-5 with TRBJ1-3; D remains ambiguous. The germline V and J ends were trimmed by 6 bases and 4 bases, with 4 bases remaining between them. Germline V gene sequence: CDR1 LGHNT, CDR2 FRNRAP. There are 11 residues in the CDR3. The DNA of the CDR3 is TGTGCTAGTGGCCGGGGAAACACCATATATTTT. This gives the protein CASGRGNTIYF.

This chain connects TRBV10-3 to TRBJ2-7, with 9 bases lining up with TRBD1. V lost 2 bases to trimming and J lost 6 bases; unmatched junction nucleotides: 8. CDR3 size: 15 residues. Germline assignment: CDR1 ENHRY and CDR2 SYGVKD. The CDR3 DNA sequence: TGTGCCATCAGTGAGCTGGACAGGGGATCCGGCGAGCAGTACTTC. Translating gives CAISELDRGSGEQYF.

The CDR3 DNA is TGTGCCAGCAGCTCCCCTCGACAGTTCTATGGCTACACCTTC. Translated, it gives CASSSPRQFYGYTF. The V call is TRBV7-3, the J call TRBJ1-2; weak D call: TRBD1 (5 bases). Trimming removed 4 bases from V and 4 bases from J, with 13 bases in between. The germline V gene encodes CDR1 SGHTA and CDR2 FQGTGA. CDR3 length: 14 residues.

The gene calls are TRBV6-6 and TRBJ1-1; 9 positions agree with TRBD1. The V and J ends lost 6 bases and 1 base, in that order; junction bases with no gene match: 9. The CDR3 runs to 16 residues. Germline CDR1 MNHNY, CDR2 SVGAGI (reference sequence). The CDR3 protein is CASRRVQGAANTEAFF. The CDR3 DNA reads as TGTGCCAGCAGGCGAGTACAGGGGGCCGCGAACACTGAAGCTTTCTTT.

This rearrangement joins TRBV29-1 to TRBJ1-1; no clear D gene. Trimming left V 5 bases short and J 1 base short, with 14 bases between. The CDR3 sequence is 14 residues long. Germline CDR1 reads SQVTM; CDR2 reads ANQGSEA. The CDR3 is CSVKRTEKNTEAFF. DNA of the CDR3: TGCAGCGTTAAACGCACAGAGAAGAACACTGAAGCTTTCTTT.

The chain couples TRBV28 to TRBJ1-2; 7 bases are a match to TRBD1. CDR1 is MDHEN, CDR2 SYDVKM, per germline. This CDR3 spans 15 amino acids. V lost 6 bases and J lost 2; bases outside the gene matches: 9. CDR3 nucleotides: TGTGCCAGCAGGTACTCAGGGGGAAGAAACTATGGCTACACCTTC. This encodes CASRYSGGRNYGYTF.